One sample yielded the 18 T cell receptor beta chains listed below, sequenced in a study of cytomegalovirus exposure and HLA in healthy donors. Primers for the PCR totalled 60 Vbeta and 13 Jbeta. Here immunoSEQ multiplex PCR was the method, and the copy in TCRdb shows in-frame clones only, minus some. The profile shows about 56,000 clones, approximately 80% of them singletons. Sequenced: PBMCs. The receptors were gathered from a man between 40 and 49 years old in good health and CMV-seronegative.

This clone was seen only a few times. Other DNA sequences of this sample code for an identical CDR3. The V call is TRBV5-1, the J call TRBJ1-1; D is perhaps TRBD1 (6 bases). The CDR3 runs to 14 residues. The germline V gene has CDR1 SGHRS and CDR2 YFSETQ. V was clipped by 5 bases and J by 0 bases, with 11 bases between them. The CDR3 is CASRSGQMNTEAFF. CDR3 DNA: TGCGCCAGCAGGTCGGGACAAATGAACACTGAAGCTTTCTTT.

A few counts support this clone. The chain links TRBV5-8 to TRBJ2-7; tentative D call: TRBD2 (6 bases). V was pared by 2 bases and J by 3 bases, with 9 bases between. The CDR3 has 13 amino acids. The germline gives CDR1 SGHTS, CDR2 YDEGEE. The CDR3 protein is CASSLGEDYEQYV. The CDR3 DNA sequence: TGTGCCAGCAGCTTAGGGGAGGACTACGAGCAGTACGTC.

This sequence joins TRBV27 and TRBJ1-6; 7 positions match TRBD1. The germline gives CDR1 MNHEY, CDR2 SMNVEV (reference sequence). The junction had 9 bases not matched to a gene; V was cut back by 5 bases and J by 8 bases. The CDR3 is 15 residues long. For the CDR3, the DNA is TGTGCCAGCAGTCCCCGACAGGGATGGGATTCACCCCTCCACTTT. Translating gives CASSPRQGWDSPLHF.

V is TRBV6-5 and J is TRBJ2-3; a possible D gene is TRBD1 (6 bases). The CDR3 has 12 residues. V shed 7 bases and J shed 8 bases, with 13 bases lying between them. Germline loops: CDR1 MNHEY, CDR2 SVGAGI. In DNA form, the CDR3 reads TGTGCCAGCAATGGGGGCACGGGTACGCAGTATTTT. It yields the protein CASNGGTGTQYF.

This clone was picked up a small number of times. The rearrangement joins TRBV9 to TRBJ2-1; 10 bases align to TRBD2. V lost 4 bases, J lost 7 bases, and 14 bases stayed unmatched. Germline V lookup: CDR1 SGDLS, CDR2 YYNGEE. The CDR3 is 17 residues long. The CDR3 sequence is CASSITSLAGRFNEQFF. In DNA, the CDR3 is TGTGCCAGCAGCATCACATCACTAGCGGGGCGGTTTAATGAGCAGTTCTTC.

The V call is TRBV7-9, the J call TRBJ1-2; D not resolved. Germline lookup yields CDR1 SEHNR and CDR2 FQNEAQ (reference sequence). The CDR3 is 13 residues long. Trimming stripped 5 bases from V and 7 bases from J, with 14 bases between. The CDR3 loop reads CASSPNEGSGYTF. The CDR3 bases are TGTGCCAGCAGCCCGAACGAGGGCAGTGGCTACACCTTC.

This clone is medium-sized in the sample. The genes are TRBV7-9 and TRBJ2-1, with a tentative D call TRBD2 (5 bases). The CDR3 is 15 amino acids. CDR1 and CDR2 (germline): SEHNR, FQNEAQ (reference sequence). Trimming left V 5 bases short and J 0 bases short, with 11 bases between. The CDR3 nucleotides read TGTGCCAGCAGCCCGGACTTTGTCTCCTACAATGAGCAGTTCTTC. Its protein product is CASSPDFVSYNEQFF.

CDR3 DNA: TGCGCCAGCAGTATGTCCCTGGGACAGGGACCTGGAAACACCATATATTTT. This translates into CASSMSLGQGPGNTIYF. The gene calls are TRBV10-1 and TRBJ1-3; 9 nucleotides align to TRBD1. This CDR3 has 17 residues. V shed 5 bases and J 2 bases; nucleotides not matched to a gene: 10. From germline, CDR1 is WNHNN and CDR2 SYGVQD (reference sequence).

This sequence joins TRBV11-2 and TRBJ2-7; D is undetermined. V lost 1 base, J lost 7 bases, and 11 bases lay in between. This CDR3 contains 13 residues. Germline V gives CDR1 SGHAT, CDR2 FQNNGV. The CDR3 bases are TGTGCCAGCAGCTTAGGTTTAGCCGGGGAGCAGTACGTC. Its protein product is CASSLGLAGEQYV.

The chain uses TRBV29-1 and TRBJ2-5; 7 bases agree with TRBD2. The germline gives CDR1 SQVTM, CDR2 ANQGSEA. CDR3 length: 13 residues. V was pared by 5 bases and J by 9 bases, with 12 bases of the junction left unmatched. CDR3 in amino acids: CSVSSQPREAQYF. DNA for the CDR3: TGCAGCGTTTCCAGTCAACCACGGGAGGCCCAGTACTTC. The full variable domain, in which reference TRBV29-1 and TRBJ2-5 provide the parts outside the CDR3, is SAVISQKPSRDICQRGTSLTIQCQVDSQVTMMFWYRQQPGQSLTLIATANQGSEATYESGFVIDKFPISRPNLTFSTLTVSNMSPEDSSIYLCSVSSQPREAQYFGPGTRLLVL.

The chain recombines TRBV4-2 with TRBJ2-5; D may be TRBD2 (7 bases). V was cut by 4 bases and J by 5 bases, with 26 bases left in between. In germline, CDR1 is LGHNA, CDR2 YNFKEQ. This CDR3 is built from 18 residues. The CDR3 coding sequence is TGTGCCAGCAGCCCTAACGGGGGCTTGGGGGGGGGCCATGAGACCCAGTACTTC. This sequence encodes CASSPNGGLGGGHETQYF.

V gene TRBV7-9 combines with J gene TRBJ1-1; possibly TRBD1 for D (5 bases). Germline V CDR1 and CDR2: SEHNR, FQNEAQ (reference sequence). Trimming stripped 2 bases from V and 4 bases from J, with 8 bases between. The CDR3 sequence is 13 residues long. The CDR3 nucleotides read TGTGCCAGCAGCTTATCGGGGGTCACTGAAGCTTTCTTT. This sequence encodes CASSLSGVTEAFF. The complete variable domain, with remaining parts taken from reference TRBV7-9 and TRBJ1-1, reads DTGVSQNPRHKITKRGQNVTFRCDPISEHNRLYWYRQTLGQGPEFLTYFQNEAQLEKSRLLSDRFSAERPKGSFSTLEIQRTEQGDSAMYLCASSLSGVTEAFFGQGTRLTVV.

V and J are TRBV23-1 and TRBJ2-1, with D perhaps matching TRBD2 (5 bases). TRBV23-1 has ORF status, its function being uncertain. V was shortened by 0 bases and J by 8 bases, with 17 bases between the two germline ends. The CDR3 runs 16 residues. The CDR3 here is CASSQSWQKGSYEQFF. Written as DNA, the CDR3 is TGCGCCAGCAGTCAATCGTGGCAAAAAGGGAGCTATGAGCAGTTCTTC.

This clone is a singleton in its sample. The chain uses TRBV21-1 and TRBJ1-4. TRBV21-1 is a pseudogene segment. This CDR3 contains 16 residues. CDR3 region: CASMGGSPGPNEKLFF. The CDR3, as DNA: TGTGCCAGCATGGGGGGTTCCCCAGGGCCTAATGAAAAACTGTTTTTT.

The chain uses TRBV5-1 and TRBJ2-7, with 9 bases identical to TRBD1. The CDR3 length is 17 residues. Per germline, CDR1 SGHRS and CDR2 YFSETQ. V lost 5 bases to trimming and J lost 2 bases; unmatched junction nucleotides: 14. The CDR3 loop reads CASSPGTGIREAYEQYF. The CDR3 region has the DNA TGCGCCAGCAGTCCTGGGACAGGGATCCGTGAAGCCTACGAGCAGTACTTC.

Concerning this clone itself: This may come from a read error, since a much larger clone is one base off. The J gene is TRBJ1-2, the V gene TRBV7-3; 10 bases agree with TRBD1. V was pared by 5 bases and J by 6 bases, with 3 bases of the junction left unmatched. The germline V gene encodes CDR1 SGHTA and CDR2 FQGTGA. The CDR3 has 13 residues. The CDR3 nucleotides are TGTGCCAGCAGCCTAGGGACAGGGGATGGCTACACCTTC. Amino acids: CASSLGTGDGYTF.

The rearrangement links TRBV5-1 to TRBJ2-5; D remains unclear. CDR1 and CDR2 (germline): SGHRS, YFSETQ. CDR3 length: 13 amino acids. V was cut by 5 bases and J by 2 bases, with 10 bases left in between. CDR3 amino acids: CASRRIRQETQYF. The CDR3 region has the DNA TGCGCCAGCAGACGTATCAGGCAAGAGACCCAGTACTTC.

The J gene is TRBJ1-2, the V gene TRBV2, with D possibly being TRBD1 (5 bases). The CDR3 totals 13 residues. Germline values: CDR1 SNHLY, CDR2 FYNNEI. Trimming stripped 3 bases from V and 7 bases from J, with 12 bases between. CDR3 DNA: TGTGCCAGCAGTGAGGGATCTGGGGCTGGCTACACCTTC. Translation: CASSEGSGAGYTF.